These 15 T cell receptor beta chains were sequenced from one sample in a study of low-dose radiotherapy and immunotherapy resistance in tumors. Time point defined: after trial treatment. Treatment of the sample: LDRT plus nivolumab, ipilimumab, low-dose cyclophosphamide and aspirin (RACIN trial). Using a constant-region primer together with a V-primer adapter, TCRs were subjected to about 18 PCR cycles of amplification. TCRdb passed the reads through MiXCR, listing each CDR3 protein once. The sample has about 52,000 distinct CDR3 sequences; around 34% are singletons. This specimen consisted of PBMCs, obtained after low-dose radiotherapy plus immunotherapy. These receptors were taken from a male donor with rectosigmoid adenocarcinoma.

This sequence joins TRBV28 and TRBJ2-1, with D perhaps assigned TRBD1 or TRBD2 (5 bases each). Germline values: CDR1 MDHEN, CDR2 SYDVKM. Trimming left V 5 bases short and J 9 bases short, with 17 bases between. This CDR3 is 14 amino acids long. CDR3 coding DNA: TGTGCCAGCAGTATCCCGGGACCAACGAGTGAGCAGTTCTTC. It codes for CASSIPGPTSEQFF.

This sequence joins TRBV11-2 and TRBJ2-1, with D possibly being TRBD1 (7 bases). The CDR3 runs to 15 residues. In germline, CDR1 is SGHAT, CDR2 FQNNGV. The V end lost 0 bases, the J end lost 10 bases, and 16 bases lay between the germline ends. Written as DNA, the CDR3 is TGTGCCAGCAGCTTAGAGCGGGACCAGGGGGTAGAGCAGTTCTTC. Its protein is CASSLERDQGVEQFF.

This clonotype was seen many times. The chain is built from TRBV12-3 or TRBV12-4 and TRBJ1-2; D is uncertain. Trimming left V 10 bases short and J 7 bases short, with 19 bases between. There are 13 residues in the CDR3. The CDR3 DNA reads TGTGCCACCGGGCCCATCTCGAGGTTTGGCTACACCTTC. As protein: CATGPISRFGYTF.

On this clonotype itself: Given a far larger clone just one base away, this is likely a sequencing read error. This sequence joins TRBV5-4 and TRBJ2-7, with 7 bases lining up with TRBD2. Trimming at V came to 4 bases and at J to 7 bases, leaving 14 bases not matched to a gene. This CDR3 is built from 15 residues. Germline CDR1 reads SGHNT; CDR2 reads YYREEE (reference sequence). Here the CDR3 DNA reads TGTGCCAGCAGCAAGAGCGGGATTAACTACAATGAGCAGTACTTC. It yields the protein CASSKSGINYNEQYF. The complete variable domain, with remaining parts taken from reference TRBV5-4 and TRBJ2-7, reads ETGVTQSPTHLIKTRGQQVTLRCSSQSGHNTVSWYQQALGQGPQFIFQYYREEENGRGNFPPRFSGLQFPNYSSELNVNALELDDSALYLCASSKSGINYNEQYFGPGTRLTVT.

This clonotype is medium-sized within its sample. The V gene is TRBV28, the J gene TRBJ2-3, with no clear D. The CDR3 consists of 14 residues. Trimming took off 6 bases at V and 1 base at J, with 11 bases between the two ends. In germline, CDR1 is MDHEN, CDR2 SYDVKM. Here the CDR3 reads CASRILEGTDTQYF. CDR3 bases: TGTGCCAGCAGGATACTGGAAGGCACAGATACGCAGTATTTT.

In this sample, this clonotype turned up many times. V is TRBV10-3 and J is TRBJ2-3; 9 nucleotides line up with TRBD1. CDR3 length equals 16 residues. CDR1 and CDR2 from the germline V gene are ENHRY and SYGVKD. The V and J ends lost 7 bases and 2 bases, in that order; junction bases with no gene match: 10. The CDR3: CAINAQGAPPTDTQYF. The CDR3 bases are TGTGCCATCAATGCACAGGGGGCGCCCCCCACAGATACGCAGTATTTT.

This rearrangement joins TRBV7-2 to TRBJ2-2; tentatively, D is TRBD1 or TRBD2 (5 bases each). V was cut by 8 bases and J by 1 base, with 11 bases left in between. The CDR3 runs to 14 residues. The germline gives CDR1 SGHTA, CDR2 FQGNSA. CDR3 residues: CASSRDGNTGELFF. In DNA, the CDR3 is TGTGCCAGCTCCAGGGACGGGAACACCGGGGAGCTGTTTTTT. Full variable domain (rest looked up from reference TRBV7-2 and TRBJ2-2): GAGVSQSPSNKVTEKGKDVELRCDPISGHTALYWYRQSLGQGLEFLIYFQGNSAPDKSGLPSDRFSAERTGGSVSTLTIQRTQQEDSAVYLCASSRDGNTGELFFGEGSRLTVL.

This clonotype appeared many times. V and J are TRBV6-2 or TRBV6-3 and TRBJ2-2; tentatively, D is TRBD1 or TRBD2 (5 bases each). Germline CDR1 and CDR2: MNHEY and SVGEGT. The V end was cut by 1 base, the J end by 7 bases, with 16 bases between. The CDR3 loop spans 16 amino acids. The DNA of the CDR3 is TGTGCCAGCAGTTACTGGGGGAGTACCACGGGCGGGGAGCTGTTTTTT. Protein product: CASSYWGSTTGGELFF.

This clonotype was detected ten times or more. The chain links TRBV19 to TRBJ1-1; a weak D match, TRBD1 (5 bases). V gave up 5 bases and J gave up 4 bases, with 14 bases separating them. This CDR3 contains 14 residues. Germline values: CDR1 LNHDA, CDR2 SQIVND (reference sequence). CDR3: CASSPRGGGTEAFF. CDR3 DNA sequence: TGTGCCAGTAGTCCGCGGGGGGGAGGCACTGAAGCTTTCTTT.

As for this clonotype: One end of the junction does not line up with germline, which may come from a read error. The chain employs TRBV19 and TRBJ2-1; 8 nucleotides align to TRBD2. CDR3 length: 14 amino acids. CDR1 and CDR2 (germline): LNHDA, SQIVND (reference sequence). The CDR3 here is CASRIAGSRNEQFF. The CDR3 DNA reads as TGTGCCAGTAGAATAGCGGGAAGCAGGAATGAGCAGTTCTTC.

The gene calls are TRBV5-8 and TRBJ1-5, with 10 positions matching TRBD1. Losses at the gene ends were 4 bases for V and 5 bases for J; bases not matched to a gene: 3. This CDR3 contains 14 residues. From germline, CDR1 is SGHTS and CDR2 YDEGEE. The CDR3 nucleotides read TGTGCCAGCAGCCGAGGGACAGGGGATCAGCCCCAGCATTTT. This gives the protein CASSRGTGDQPQHF.

Concerning this clonotype itself: A far larger clone differs by one base, so this is likely a read error. The chain is built from TRBV28 and TRBJ2-3; D may be TRBD2 (5 bases). The germline V gene has CDR1 MDHEN and CDR2 SYDVKM. CDR3 length: 15 residues. The CDR3 loop reads CASSLFGASTDTRYF. For the CDR3, the DNA is TGTGCCAGCAGTTTGTTTGGCGCTAGCACAGATACGCGGTATTTT.

This clonotype was seen at least ten times. This rearrangement joins TRBV10-2 to TRBJ2-7; no reliable D call. The germline V gene encodes CDR1 WSHSY and CDR2 SAAADI. V gave up 8 bases and J gave up 2 bases, with 4 bases separating them. The CDR3 runs to 10 residues. CDR3 in DNA: TGCGCCAGCGGGACCTACGAGCAGTACTTC. It is translated as CASGTYEQYF.

This chain links TRBV27 with TRBJ1-1; D uncertain. V gave up 0 bases and J gave up 5 bases, with 7 bases separating them. Germline CDR1 MNHEY, CDR2 SMNVEV (reference sequence). The CDR3 loop spans 13 amino acids. The CDR3 sequence: CASSLSGPTEAFF. CDR3 nucleotide sequence: TGTGCCAGCAGTTTATCGGGTCCGACTGAAGCTTTCTTT.

This clonotype was seen ten or more times. The CDR3 loop is CASSPTGLNTGELFF. In DNA form, the CDR3 reads TGTGCCAGTAGTCCTACAGGGTTGAACACCGGGGAGCTGTTTTTT. This rearrangement joins TRBV19 to TRBJ2-2; D may be TRBD1 (6 bases). In germline, CDR1 is LNHDA, CDR2 SQIVND (reference sequence). The length of the CDR3 is 15 residues. Trimming stripped 5 bases from V and 1 base from J, with 11 bases between.